These T cell receptor beta chains were read from a single sample in a study of Tregs in tolerant kidney transplant recipients. The method was immunoSEQ multiplex PCR; TCRdb's version includes in-frame clones alone and lacks a portion of them. Found here are some 56,000 clones, around 93% of them singletons; the top ten hold 15%. Sequencing was performed on CD8+ T cells from blood (PBMCs), taken 24 months after the transplant. The receptors shown here come from a human patient who received a combined kidney and bone marrow transplant. Some T cells may arise from the graft donor. Each CDR3 is given with its conserved first and last residue. A D gene is named only where the DNA matches it firmly. Clone size is shown for a subset of rows, as once, few, many or a class of expanded clone.

cdr3_nt,cdr3_aa,clone_size,d_call,j_call,v_call
TGTGCCAGCAGCTTCGGGACTAGTAACGAGCAGTACTTC,CASSFGTSNEQYF,-,TRBD2,TRBJ2-7,TRBV5-6
TGTGCCAGCAGCGTAGATCCGAATGAGCAGTTCTTC,CASSVDPNEQFF,-,-,TRBJ2-1,TRBV9
TGTGCCACCAGCAGAGATGGGGGGGCTATTCCAGATACGCAGTATTTT,CATSRDGGAIPDTQYF,-,-,TRBJ2-3,TRBV15
TGTGCCAGTAATGCAAGGGCGGGTCAGCCCCAGCATTTT,CASNARAGQPQHF,few,-,TRBJ1-5,TRBV19
TGCGCCAGCAGCCAAGTCGTCGGAAAGGCCTACGGGGACACTGAAGCTTTCTTT,CASSQVVGKAYGDTEAFF,-,-,TRBJ1-1,TRBV4-1
TGTGCCAGCAGCTTCTCAGGGGGCCCCTACAATGAGCAGTTCTTC,CASSFSGGPYNEQFF,-,TRBD1,TRBJ2-1,TRBV5-5
TGTGCCAGCAGTTACCGCGGGATTTGGGAGACCCAGTACTTC,CASSYRGIWETQYF,-,-,TRBJ2-5,TRBV27
TGCGCCAGCAGCCCTACGACGGGGGGCACCGGGGAGCTGTTTTTT,CASSPTTGGTGELFF,few,TRBD2,TRBJ2-2,TRBV4-3
TGTGCCAGCAGTGATCGCAGGGGGCTTGCGGACACTGAAGCTTTCTTT,CASSDRRGLADTEAFF,few,TRBD1,TRBJ1-1,TRBV6-1
TGTGCCTGGAGTGTACTAGCGGGTTATACGCAGTATTTT,CAWSVLAGYTQYF,-,TRBD2,TRBJ2-3,TRBV30
TGCGCCAGCAGCCAAGTCGGACTCGGGGAGCTGTTTTTT,CASSQVGLGELFF,-,-,TRBJ2-2,TRBV4-1
TGCGCCAGCAGCTTGACTAGCGGGAGTTTGGTGGAGACCCAGTACTTC,CASSLTSGSLVETQYF,-,TRBD2,TRBJ2-5,TRBV5-1
TGTGCCAGCAGAGTCCTACAGTCCTACGAGCAGTACTTC,CASRVLQSYEQYF,-,-,TRBJ2-7,TRBV27
TGTGCCAGCAGCCAATTCGGGGGTCCCTACGAGCAGTACTTC,CASSQFGGPYEQYF,-,-,TRBJ2-7,TRBV4-2
TGTGCCAGCAGCTTAAGGTTCCGGACTCCTCAATACAATGAGCAGTTCTTC,CASSLRFRTPQYNEQFF,-,-,TRBJ2-1,TRBV7-3
TGCGCCAGCAGCTTTAGGACAGGGGGCAACGAGCAGTACTTC,CASSFRTGGNEQYF,-,TRBD1,TRBJ2-7,TRBV5-1
TGTGCTAGTGGTTTGTACTACCAATCGAACACCGGGGAGCTGTTTTTT,CASGLYYQSNTGELFF,once,-,TRBJ2-2,TRBV12-5
TGTGCCAGCAGCTTAGTGGGCCTTATGGGCCCCTCTTACTACGAGCAGTACTTC,CASSLVGLMGPSYYEQYF,-,-,TRBJ2-7,TRBV7-9
TGCGCCAGCAGCCAGGGGGGGGCTAACTATGGCTACACCTTC,CASSQGGANYGYTF,-,-,TRBJ1-2,TRBV4-3
TGTGCCAGCAGTCGGACAGACCAAGAGACCCAGTACTTC,CASSRTDQETQYF,once,-,TRBJ2-5,TRBV28
TGTGCCTGGGCCCCCGGGACAGCAAATCAGCCCCAGCATTTT,CAWAPGTANQPQHF,-,TRBD1,TRBJ1-5,TRBV30
TGTGCCAGCAGCTACGGGACACTTAGCAATCAGCCCCAGCATTTT,CASSYGTLSNQPQHF,-,-,TRBJ1-5,TRBV5-6
TGTGCCAGCAGCTCGACCGGGACAGGGGAGTTCATTCAGTACTTC,CASSSTGTGEFIQYF,-,TRBD1,TRBJ2-4,TRBV11-2
TGTGCCATCAGTCCAGGGGAGGGCGGGGAGCTGTTTTTT,CAISPGEGGELFF,-,-,TRBJ2-2,TRBV10-3
TGTGCCAGCTTGGCGGGAGGAGATACGCAGTATTTT,CASLAGGDTQYF,-,TRBD2,TRBJ2-3,TRBV2
TGTGCCAGCAGCCCCCCTAGCGGTGGTAGCGGGAGTACGCAGTATTTT,CASSPPSGGSGSTQYF,-,TRBD2,TRBJ2-3,TRBV9
TGTGCCAGCAGCTTGGCGGACAATGAAGCTTTCTTT,CASSLADNEAFF,-,-,TRBJ1-1,TRBV5-6
TGTGCCAGCAGCGTAGTGCGGATGGGGATGGAGGCTGAAGCTTTCTTT,CASSVVRMGMEAEAFF,-,-,TRBJ1-1,TRBV9
TGCGCCAGCAGCTTGGCCGGGACAGTTCTTATTCACAATGAGCAGTTCTTC,CASSLAGTVLIHNEQFF,once,TRBD1,TRBJ2-1,TRBV5-1
TGCGCCAGCAGCCAACGCAGGGGTGAGTACGAGCAGTACTTC,CASSQRRGEYEQYF,-,-,TRBJ2-7,TRBV4-1
TGTGCCAGCAGCCTTATAATTGGGCGGGAGGGCCTCGATGAGCAGTTCTTC,CASSLIIGREGLDEQFF,-,TRBD2,TRBJ2-1,TRBV14
TGTGCCAGTATCCCCTACAGGGGTTTGTACACTGAAGCTTTCTTT,CASIPYRGLYTEAFF,-,TRBD1,TRBJ1-1,TRBV19
TGTGCCAGCAGTTTATTTCAGGGAGGAGTTAAAACCTTC,CASSLFQGGVKTF,-,-,TRBJ1-2,TRBV27
TGTGCCAGCAGTTTCGGGACAGGACCATACGAGCAGTACTTC,CASSFGTGPYEQYF,once,TRBD1,TRBJ2-7,TRBV5-6
TGCGCCAGCAGCTGGACAGGGGGGACCTACGAGCAGTACTTC,CASSWTGGTYEQYF,-,TRBD1,TRBJ2-7,TRBV5-1
TGTGCCAGCAGCAGACTAGCGGGAGATACGCAGTATTTT,CASSRLAGDTQYF,-,TRBD2,TRBJ2-3,TRBV27
TGTGCCACCAGCAGAGTGGCCAGTGAGACCCAGTACTTC,CATSRVASETQYF,-,-,TRBJ2-5,TRBV15
TGTGCCAGTAGTATAGGGGGGCCACTAGCGAGAGGCTACAATGAGCAGTTCTTC,CASSIGGPLARGYNEQFF,-,-,TRBJ2-1,TRBV19
TGTGCCAGCAGCTTGGGGGGACTCAACTATGGCTACACCTTC,CASSLGGLNYGYTF,-,-,TRBJ1-2,TRBV5-5
TGTGCCAGCAGCTTAGCGGGAGGGCCTGCAGATACGCAGTATTTT,CASSLAGGPADTQYF,-,TRBD2,TRBJ2-3,TRBV7-3
TGCGCCAGCAGCCAAGAGGGACAGGTTAATGAAAAACTGTTTTTT,CASSQEGQVNEKLFF,-,TRBD1,TRBJ1-4,TRBV4-3
TGCGCCAGCAGCCAAGGGTACAGGGGGTTTCCCTACGAGCAGTACTTC,CASSQGYRGFPYEQYF,-,TRBD1,TRBJ2-7,TRBV4-3
TGCGCCAGCAGCGCAACCTCCCCTGGACAGGGGGCGCTCAACTATGGCTACACCTTC,CASSATSPGQGALNYGYTF,-,TRBD1,TRBJ1-2,TRBV4-1
TGCGCCAGCAGCTTGGAAGGGGGCTTGGAGACCCAGTACTTC,CASSLEGGLETQYF,-,TRBD1,TRBJ2-5,TRBV5-1
TGTGCCAGCAGTGATACAGGGGCTAACTATGGCTACACCTTC,CASSDTGANYGYTF,once,TRBD1,TRBJ1-2,TRBV2
TGTGCCAGCAGTCGGGACAGGGGACCCCCTAATGAAAAACTGTTTTTT,CASSRDRGPPNEKLFF,few,TRBD1,TRBJ1-4,TRBV2
TGTGCCAGCAGTTCTAACACAGATACGCAGTATTTT,CASSSNTDTQYF,-,-,TRBJ2-3,TRBV6-6
TGTGCCAGCAGTTTCAGGTGGGAGGGTTTCACCGGGGAGCTGTTTTTT,CASSFRWEGFTGELFF,-,TRBD2,TRBJ2-2,TRBV28
TGTGCCAGCAGCTTATGGACTAGCGGGAGCTACTCCTACGAGCAGTACTTC,CASSLWTSGSYSYEQYF,-,TRBD2,TRBJ2-7,TRBV7-3
TGTGCCAGCAGCCAAGATCGGGGGTTAGGGTACAATGAGCAGTTCTTC,CASSQDRGLGYNEQFF,-,-,TRBJ2-1,TRBV4-2
TGTGCCAGCAGCCCTACAGGGTTGACTCAGCCCCAGCATTTT,CASSPTGLTQPQHF,-,-,TRBJ1-5,TRBV27
TGCGCCAGCAGCCAAGTAAGACAGGGGTTCACGGGAAACACCATATATTTT,CASSQVRQGFTGNTIYF,-,TRBD1,TRBJ1-3,TRBV4-1